These 18 T cell receptor beta chains originate from one sample sequenced in a study of shared clonotypes between healthy human individuals. CD8 cells regarded as naive lacked CD45RO, were positively chosen for CCR7, and omitted terminally differentiated effector memory CD45RA+ cells. TCRdb's table, derived via immunoSEQ multiplex PCR, lists solely in-frame clones and lacks some. In the table there are about 1,800,000 clones, approximately 95% of which are singletons. Sequencing input: naive CD8+ T cells sorted from blood. Every receptor here comes from a man between 18 and 35 years old in good health.

The rearrangement links TRBV10-3 to TRBJ2-7; D is possibly TRBD2 (5 bases). V lost 10 bases and J 4 bases, leaving 23 bases between the germline ends. Germline values: CDR1 ENHRY, CDR2 SYGVKD. The CDR3 sequence is 15 residues long. The CDR3 region is CATLNGEAGVYEQYF. In DNA, the CDR3 is TGTGCCACCTTAAACGGGGAAGCTGGAGTATACGAGCAGTACTTC.

The rearrangement links TRBV9 to TRBJ1-2; D ambiguous. V gave up 3 bases and J gave up 8 bases, with 17 bases separating them. The CDR3 loop spans 14 amino acids. CDR1 and CDR2 from the germline V gene are SGDLS and YYNGEE. In nucleotides, the CDR3 is TGTGCCAGCAGCGGGCAGACCCCTCTGGGGGGCTACACCTTC. It codes for CASSGQTPLGGYTF.

This clone was observed a single time. The chain recombines TRBV10-1 with TRBJ2-1; TRBD2 aligns across 8 bases. The CDR3 has 15 residues. The germline gives CDR1 WNHNN, CDR2 SYGVQD (reference sequence). J was trimmed by 6 bases and V by 5 bases; bases with no gene match: 9. The CDR3 DNA sequence: TGCGCCAGCAGTCCGGGGTTCGGGGGGGCCAATGAGCAGTTCTTC. Residues: CASSPGFGGANEQFF.

The CDR3 protein is CASSDLTDEQYF. CDR3 DNA sequence: TGTGCCAGCAGCGACCTGACAGACGAGCAGTACTTC. V gene TRBV6-5 combines with J gene TRBJ2-7; D is perhaps TRBD1 (5 bases). The CDR3 runs to 12 residues. CDR1 MNHEY and CDR2 SVGAGI come from the germline V gene. Trimming pared 6 bases from V and 5 bases from J, leaving 11 bases between.

The chain recombines TRBV4-2 with TRBJ2-1; maybe TRBD2 (5 bases). The CDR3 extends over 15 amino acids. The germline CDR1 and CDR2 sequences are LGHNA and YNFKEQ. The V end was cut by 1 base, the J end by 6 bases, with 13 bases between. This chain's CDR3 is CASSQAGSVLNEQFF. The CDR3 DNA sequence: TGTGCCAGCAGCCAAGCGGGTAGCGTCCTCAATGAGCAGTTCTTC.

This chain connects TRBV4-3 to TRBJ1-1; a possible D gene is TRBD1 (6 bases). Between the trimmed V and J ends, which lost 0 bases and 0 bases, there was a span of 11 bases. CDR3 size: 16 residues. CDR1 is LGHNA, CDR2 YSLEER, per germline. The CDR3 DNA is TGCGCCAGCAGCCAAGAGAGGGGGGTTATGAACACTGAAGCTTTCTTT. Translation gives CASSQERGVMNTEAFF.

The V gene is TRBV7-9, the J gene TRBJ2-5; D not certain. The CDR3 is 13 amino acids. Germline CDR1 SEHNR, CDR2 FQNEAQ (reference sequence). Trimming cost V 3 bases and J 3 bases, with 8 bases left between them. CDR3 DNA: TGTGCCAGCAGCTTCACTAACGAAGAGACCCAGTACTTC. Its protein is CASSFTNEETQYF.

The chain employs TRBV5-1 and TRBJ1-2; D may be TRBD1 (5 bases). The CDR3 length is 17 residues. Germline CDR1 is SGHRS and CDR2 is YFSETQ. Trimming pared 2 bases from V and 1 base from J, leaving 18 bases between. The CDR3 nucleotides read TGCGCCAGCAGCTTATTGGACCCAGGGAGAATTAACTATGGCTACACCTTC. Its protein is CASSLLDPGRINYGYTF.

CDR3 sequence (DNA): TGTGCCAGCACCGCTTTGGGGGGCACAGATACGCAGTATTTT. Encoded protein: CASTALGGTDTQYF. This chain links TRBV9 with TRBJ2-3; D tentatively reads TRBD1 or TRBD2 (5 bases each). V dropped 6 bases and J dropped 1 base, with 12 bases sitting between them. The CDR3 runs 14 residues. Germline V gene sequence: CDR1 SGDLS, CDR2 YYNGEE. The entire variable domain, with the rest obtained from reference TRBV9 and TRBJ2-3, is as follows: DSGVTQTPKHLITATGQRVTLRCSPRSGDLSVYWYQQSLDQGLQFLIQYYNGEERAKGNILERFSAQQFPDLHSELNLSSLELGDSALYFCASTALGGTDTQYFGPGTRLTVL.

The chain links TRBV19 to TRBJ1-5; no clear D. Trimming cost V 7 bases and J 6 bases, with 13 bases left between them. Germline CDR1 and CDR2: LNHDA and SQIVND (reference sequence). The length of the CDR3 is 13 residues. The DNA of the CDR3 is TGTGCCAGTAAAATTCGGGGAGGTCAGCCCCAGCATTTT. Encoded protein: CASKIRGGQPQHF.

This sequence joins TRBV28 and TRBJ2-2, with D possibly matching TRBD2 (6 bases). Germline V gene lookup returns CDR1 MDHEN and CDR2 SYDVKM. This CDR3 is 16 amino acids long. Trimming removed 3 bases from V and 7 bases from J, with 18 bases in between. The CDR3 protein is CASSLPAGSMSGELFF. As DNA, the CDR3 is TGTGCCAGCAGTTTGCCCGCGGGAAGTATGAGCGGGGAGCTGTTTTTT.

The V call is TRBV19, the J call TRBJ2-7; TRBD1 agrees at 7 bases. V gave up 5 bases and J gave up 4 bases; unmatched junction bases: 17. Germline V lookup: CDR1 LNHDA, CDR2 SQIVND (reference sequence). The CDR3 runs 17 residues. The DNA for the CDR3 is TGTGCCAGTAGTCCCGCTTCTACCCCGACAGGGATTTACGAGCAGTACTTC. Its protein is CASSPASTPTGIYEQYF.

The rearrangement links TRBV7-6 to TRBJ2-2, with D perhaps being TRBD1 or TRBD2 (6 bases each). The ends were cut back, 6 bases at V and 1 base at J, with 12 bases in the middle. The CDR3 has 15 residues. Germline V lookup: CDR1 SGHVS, CDR2 FNYEAQ. CDR3 sequence: CASRGGDMNTGELFF. DNA for the CDR3: TGTGCCAGCAGAGGCGGGGACATGAACACCGGGGAGCTGTTTTTT.

The V gene is TRBV4-1, the J gene TRBJ2-5, with 8 bases fitting TRBD2. From germline, CDR1 is MGHRA and CDR2 YSYEKL. The J segment lost 5 bases and the V segment lost 8 bases, leaving 13 bases of the junction unmatched. This CDR3 contains 15 residues. The CDR3 DNA is TGCGCCAGCCGGCCGGAGGGGACTAGTTGGGAGACCCAGTACTTC. Amino acid sequence: CASRPEGTSWETQYF.

The chain employs TRBV27 and TRBJ1-4, with 7 positions matching TRBD1. Germline V gene data show CDR1 as MNHEY and CDR2 as SMNVEV (reference sequence). V dropped 4 bases and J dropped 5; count of bases not matched to a gene: 4. The length of the CDR3 is 14 residues. The CDR3 region is CASSSGTVNEKLFF. CDR3 bases: TGTGCCAGCAGTTCCGGGACAGTGAATGAAAAACTGTTTTTT. Complete variable domain (other parts from reference TRBV27 and TRBJ1-4): EAQVTQNPRYLITVTGKKLTVTCSQNMNHEYMSWYRQDPGLGLRQIYYSMNVEVTDKGDVPEGYKVSRKEKRNFPLILESPSPNQTSLYFCASSSGTVNEKLFFGSGTQLSVL.

As to this clone: This same CDR3 is encoded by further DNA sequences in the sample. The genes are TRBV4-3 and TRBJ2-7; D is undetermined. This CDR3 is 13 amino acids long. V shed 2 bases and J shed 3 bases, with 8 bases lying between them. In germline, CDR1 is LGHNA, CDR2 YSLEER. In DNA form, the CDR3 reads TGCGCCAGCAGCCAATCGACTGGCTACGAGCAGTACTTC. Its translation: CASSQSTGYEQYF.

The rearrangement uses TRBV9 and TRBJ2-5, with 16 bases that match TRBD2. V shed 4 bases and J 4 bases; nucleotides not matched to a gene: 10. The CDR3 is 18 amino acids. CDR1 SGDLS and CDR2 YYNGEE come from the germline V gene. The DNA of the CDR3 is TGTGCCAGCAGCCCACCGGGACTAGCGGGGGGGAGTGGAGAGACCCAGTACTTC. It specifies CASSPPGLAGGSGETQYF.

The chain is built from TRBV30 and TRBJ1-5, with TRBD1 as a possible D gene (6 bases). V lost 2 bases to trimming and J lost 6 bases, with 17 bases between them. The CDR3 extends over 15 amino acids. Germline V CDR1 and CDR2: GTSNPN, SVGIG (reference sequence). CDR3 bases: TGTGCCTGGAGTCCGCCTGGACAGTTTCGTCAGCCCCAGCATTTT. Translated: CAWSPPGQFRQPQHF.